The 15 T cell receptor beta chains given below trace back to one sample, sequenced in a study of blood T cell repertoires in COVID-19. Here immunoSEQ multiplex PCR was the method, and the copy in TCRdb shows in-frame clones only, minus some. The data show some 14,000 clones, approximately 83% seen once. Material for sequencing was peripheral blood. The origin of the receptors is a woman aged 55-70 years with acute or convalescent COVID-19.

The rearrangement links TRBV18 to TRBJ1-5, with D unclear. This CDR3 comprises 15 residues. V was trimmed by 4 bases and J by 2 bases, leaving 12 bases between them. Germline V CDR1 and CDR2: KGHSH, LQKENI. The CDR3 is CASSLFVTGNQPQHF. The CDR3 DNA is TGTGCCAGCTCACTTTTTGTCACGGGCAATCAGCCCCAGCATTTT.

In its sample, this clone was seen a few times. The chain couples TRBV3-1 (or the pseudogene TRBV3-2) to TRBJ1-1; the D gene is possibly TRBD1 (6 bases). V lost 2 bases and J lost 10, with 17 bases in between. In germline, CDR1 is LGHDT, CDR2 YNNKEL (reference sequence). The CDR3 is 14 amino acids. The CDR3 is CASSQQMDSGVAFF. The CDR3 DNA reads as TGTGCCAGCAGCCAACAAATGGACAGTGGGGTAGCTTTCTTT.

The CDR3 DNA is TGTGCCTGGAGTGATCCCAGGGGTACTAATGAAAAACTGTTTTTT. Protein sequence: CAWSDPRGTNEKLFF. This sequence joins TRBV30 and TRBJ1-4, with D perhaps matching TRBD1 (6 bases). V lost 1 base to trimming and J lost 2 bases, with 11 bases between them. The CDR3 loop spans 15 amino acids. Germline assignment: CDR1 GTSNPN and CDR2 SVGIG (reference sequence).

The V call is TRBV12-3 or TRBV12-4, the J call TRBJ1-2; TRBD1 matches 7 bases. Trimming at V came to 4 bases and at J to 8 bases, leaving 4 bases not matched to a gene. The CDR3 length is 12 residues. CDR3 DNA sequence: TGTGCCAGCAGTTCAGGGGGTAACGGCTACACCTTC. It specifies CASSSGGNGYTF.

The chain carries TRBV3-1 (or the pseudogene TRBV3-2) and TRBJ1-2; 7 bases agree with TRBD1. Trimming cost V 3 bases and J 4 bases; bases outside gene matches: 5. Germline-derived CDR1 and CDR2 are LGHDT and YNNKEL (reference sequence). The CDR3 is made up of 14 amino acids. DNA of the CDR3: TGTGCCAGCAGCCAGGGGGACAGAACCTATGGCTACACCTTC. Encoded protein: CASSQGDRTYGYTF.

This clone occurred a few times. The rearrangement uses TRBV4-1 and TRBJ2-1; maybe TRBD2 (6 bases). Trimming cost V 0 bases and J 2 bases, with 11 bases left between them. There are 16 residues in the CDR3. From germline, CDR1 is MGHRA and CDR2 YSYEKL. The chain's CDR3 is CASSQDLGTPYNEQFF. The CDR3 region has the DNA TGCGCCAGCAGCCAAGACCTCGGGACTCCCTACAATGAGCAGTTCTTC.

CDR3 sequence reads: CAIDGQGATGANVLTF. CDR3 coding DNA: TGTGCCATCGACGGTCAGGGGGCTACTGGGGCCAACGTCCTGACTTTC. This chain links TRBV19 with TRBJ2-6, with 8 nucleotides matching TRBD1. V shed 10 bases, J shed 2 bases, and the junction held 10 bases outside the gene matches. CDR3 length equals 16 residues. Germline CDR1 reads LNHDA; CDR2 reads SQIVND (reference sequence).

V usage is TRBV6-5 and J usage is TRBJ2-3, with D possibly being TRBD2 (5 bases). V gave up 4 bases and J gave up 0 bases, with 14 bases separating them. This CDR3 comprises 16 residues. The V gene's germline CDR1 is MNHEY and CDR2 SVGAGI. CDR3 residues: CASSLVRDPSTDTQYF. The DNA for the CDR3 is TGTGCCAGCAGTTTAGTACGGGATCCTAGCACAGATACGCAGTATTTT.

The chain couples TRBV9 to TRBJ1-2, with D unclear. CDR3 length: 15 amino acids. Trimming shortened V by 1 base and J by 3 bases, and 13 bases separated the two germline ends. Germline loops: CDR1 SGDLS, CDR2 YYNGEE. Written as DNA, the CDR3 is TGTGCCAGCAGCGTACGGGCGGGTCTAGACTATGGCTACACCTTC. Residues: CASSVRAGLDYGYTF.

The chain carries TRBV29-1 and TRBJ2-1; TRBD2 is a possible D gene (5 bases). CDR1 and CDR2 (germline): SQVTM, ANQGSEA. The germline V and J ends were trimmed by 3 bases and 2 bases, with 14 bases remaining between them. The length of the CDR3 is 15 residues. CDR3 nucleotides: TGCAGCGTTGATTCGGAGGACCTCCCCTACAATGAGCAGTTCTTC. This sequence encodes CSVDSEDLPYNEQFF.

In DNA form, the CDR3 reads TGTGCCAGCAGCCACGGACAGCAAAGCTCCTACGAGCAGTACTTC. Its translation: CASSHGQQSSYEQYF. The chain uses TRBV3-1 (or the pseudogene TRBV3-2) and TRBJ2-7; perhaps TRBD1 as D (6 bases). Germline V lookup: CDR1 LGHDT, CDR2 YNNKEL (reference sequence). Between the trimmed V and J ends, which lost 3 bases and 0 bases, there was a span of 12 bases. This CDR3 has 15 residues.

This rearrangement joins TRBV7-9 to TRBJ2-5, with TRBD1 as a possible D gene (6 bases). This CDR3 is built from 13 residues. V dropped 2 bases and J dropped 3 bases, with 7 bases sitting between them. Germline CDR1 reads SEHNR; CDR2 reads FQNEAQ (reference sequence). The CDR3: CASSLKGEETQYF. The DNA for the CDR3 is TGTGCCAGCAGCTTAAAGGGGGAAGAGACCCAGTACTTC.

The rearrangement uses TRBV11-3 and TRBJ2-7; TRBD1 aligns across 8 bases. Germline CDR1 reads SGHNT; CDR2 reads YENEEA. After removal of 5 bases from V and 4 bases from J, the junction contained 7 bases not matched to a gene. This CDR3 has 14 amino acids. CDR3 in DNA: TGTGCCAGCAGCCCGGGGCAGGGGGCTTACGAGCAGTACTTC. This sequence encodes CASSPGQGAYEQYF. The variable domain in full, completed from reference TRBV11-3 and TRBJ2-7, reads EAGVVQSPRYKIIEKKQPVAFWCNPISGHNTLYWYLQNLGQGPELLIRYENEEAVDDSQLPKDRFSAERLKGVDSTLKIQPAELGDSAVYLCASSPGQGAYEQYFGPGTRLTVT.

The chain combines TRBV5-1 with TRBJ2-3; TRBD2 aligns across 9 bases. The CDR3 consists of 16 residues. Germline V gives CDR1 SGHRS, CDR2 YFSETQ. Unmatched junction bases numbered 4, after V lost 0 bases and J lost 2 bases. The CDR3 loop is CASSLELAGVTDTQYF. In DNA, the CDR3 is TGCGCCAGCAGCTTGGAATTAGCGGGGGTCACAGATACGCAGTATTTT.

The genes are TRBV7-2 and TRBJ1-2; 9 positions match TRBD1. There are 17 residues in the CDR3. CDR1 and CDR2 (germline): SGHTA, FQGNSA. V dropped 5 bases and J dropped 7; count of bases not matched to a gene: 17. The CDR3 bases are TGTGCCAGCAGCCCGCAGACTATTGGACAGGGGCATAGTGGCTACACCTTC. This translates into CASSPQTIGQGHSGYTF.